The rows below give T cell receptor beta chains drawn from one sample of a study of T cell responses to AZD1222 COVID-19 vaccine. Repertoires were generated with immunoSEQ multiplex PCR, while TCRdb's copy carries only in-frame clones and drops some. Of tens of thousands of clones in the sample, approximately 82% are singletons; the top ten hold around 21%. The material was peripheral blood, obtained on day 0 of AZD1222 vaccination. These receptors originate from an adult in good health. The CDR3 runs from the conserved cysteine through the conserved F or W. Each record gives: clone size, V gene, J gene, D gene, CDR3 protein, CDR3 DNA. D genes are given only for firm matches. The listing skips clone size in some rows; elsewhere it reads once, few, many or a size class.

>few|TRBV10-3|TRBJ1-1|TRBD1
CAISVTGDTEAFF
TGTGCCATCAGTGTAACAGGGGACACTGAAGCTTTCTTT
>-|TRBV18|TRBJ1-6|-
CASSRLNYNSPLHF
TGTGCCAGCTCACGACTCAACTATAATTCACCCCTCCACTTT
>-|TRBV9|TRBJ1-6|-
CASSPRIEGGNSPLHF
TGTGCCAGCAGCCCAAGAATAGAGGGGGGAAATTCACCCCTCCACTTT
>once|TRBV28|TRBJ1-2|-
CASSRPGGDYGYTF
TGTGCCAGCAGCCGCCCGGGGGGTGACTATGGCTACACCTTC
>few|TRBV4-2|TRBJ1-4|TRBD1
CASSQDGTGDEKLFF
TGTGCCAGCAGCCAAGACGGGACAGGAGATGAAAAACTGTTTTTT
>-|TRBV28|TRBJ1-4|-
CASSLREKLFF
TGTGCCAGCAGCCTCAGGGAAAAACTGTTTTTT
>-|TRBV5-4|TRBJ1-3|TRBD1
CASSATGASGNTIYF
TGTGCCAGCAGCGCGACAGGGGCCTCTGGAAACACCATATATTTT
>-|TRBV5-5|TRBJ1-5|-
CASSQTAIHSNQPQHF
TGTGCCAGCAGCCAGACAGCTATCCACAGCAATCAGCCCCAGCATTTT
>-|TRBV30|TRBJ1-1|-
CAWSRALGTEAFF
TGTGCCTGGAGTCGGGCCCTGGGGACTGAAGCTTTCTTT
>once|TRBV10-1|TRBJ2-5|-
CASSDRVGETQYF
TGCGCCAGCAGTGACAGGGTAGGGGAGACCCAGTACTTC
>-|TRBV7-7|TRBJ2-1|TRBD2
CASSPAIRGVDEQFF
TGTGCCAGCAGCCCAGCGATTCGGGGGGTAGATGAGCAGTTCTTC
>-|TRBV3-1/TRBV3-2|TRBJ1-2|-
CASSQGVRTVYGYTF
TGTGCCAGCAGCCAAGGCGTTCGGACAGTTTATGGCTACACCTTC
>-|TRBV5-8|TRBJ2-3|TRBD2
CASRGSGSSTDTQYF
TGTGCCAGCAGGGGTAGCGGGAGTAGCACAGATACGCAGTATTTT
>many|TRBV12-3/TRBV12-4|TRBJ1-2|-
CASSVLTTAGYTF
TGTGCCAGCAGTGTCCTTACGACGGCTGGCTACACCTTC
>-|TRBV18|TRBJ2-7|-
CASSPQTHSYEQYF
TGTGCCAGCTCACCACAGACGCATTCCTACGAGCAGTACTTC
>-|TRBV19|TRBJ1-1|TRBD1
CASSQGGGNTEAFF
TGTGCCAGTAGTCAGGGAGGGGGCAACACTGAAGCTTTCTTT
>-|TRBV29-1|TRBJ2-3|-
CSVEGGRSTDTQYF
TGCAGCGTTGAAGGTGGCAGGAGCACAGATACGCAGTATTTT
>-|TRBV4-3|TRBJ2-1|-
CASSQEGPYNEQFF
TGCGCCAGCAGCCAAGAAGGGCCGTACAATGAGCAGTTCTTC
>-|TRBV18|TRBJ2-2|-
CASSASLSPNTGELFF
TGTGCCAGCTCAGCCTCACTAAGCCCGAACACCGGGGAGCTGTTTTTT
>-|TRBV30|TRBJ2-2|-
CAWNKGSGTGELFF
TGTGCCTGGAATAAAGGGAGTGGCACCGGGGAGCTGTTTTTT
>once|TRBV6-2/TRBV6-3|TRBJ2-1|TRBD2
CASSSGTGTSGRDEQFF
TGTGCCAGCAGTTCGGGGACCGGGACTAGCGGGAGAGATGAGCAGTTCTTC
>-|TRBV7-8|TRBJ1-2|TRBD1
CASSRDRVSGYTF
TGTGCCAGCAGCCGCGACAGGGTTAGTGGCTACACCTTC
>-|TRBV10-1|TRBJ2-5|-
CASSGPQETQYF
TGCGCCAGCAGTGGTCCACAAGAGACCCAGTACTTC
>-|TRBV9|TRBJ2-5|-
CASSVEDSRWETQYF
TGTGCCAGCAGCGTAGAGGACAGCCGGTGGGAGACCCAGTACTTC
>-|TRBV5-1|TRBJ1-4|-
CASSLGASTNEKLFF
TGCGCCAGCAGCTTAGGGGCTTCAACTAATGAAAAACTGTTTTTT
>few|TRBV18|TRBJ2-1|-
CASSPAPSPASSYNEQFF
TGTGCCAGCTCACCAGCCCCGTCGCCAGCGAGCTCCTACAATGAGCAGTTCTTC
>-|TRBV7-6|TRBJ2-2|-
CASSLNLAGELFF
TGTGCCAGCAGCTTAAATCTAGCCGGGGAGCTGTTTTTT
>-|TRBV7-7|TRBJ2-5|-
CASSLLVQETQYF
TGTGCTAGCAGCCTACTAGTCCAAGAGACCCAGTACTTC
>-|TRBV28|TRBJ1-2|-
CASSPQGTYGYTF
TGTGCCAGCAGCCCTCAAGGGACCTATGGCTACACCTTC
>once|TRBV29-1|TRBJ2-2|TRBD2
CSVEWTGGPTGELFF
TGCAGCGTTGAATGGACGGGAGGGCCGACCGGGGAGCTGTTTTTT
>-|TRBV5-1|TRBJ2-2|-
CASSLQPGLNTGELFF
TGCGCCAGCAGCCTCCAACCGGGACTTAACACCGGGGAGCTGTTTTTT
>-|TRBV2|TRBJ1-1|-
CASSEGGVWSRGTEAFF
TGTGCCAGCAGTGAAGGGGGGGTATGGAGCCGTGGCACTGAAGCTTTCTTT
>-|TRBV7-9|TRBJ2-7|TRBD1
CASSLPGTGKYEQYF
TGTGCCAGCAGTCTGCCTGGGACAGGGAAGTACGAGCAGTACTTC
>-|TRBV7-6|TRBJ2-7|TRBD2
CASSLGPPTGGTYEQYF
TGTGCCAGCAGCTTGGGACCCCCCACGGGAGGGACCTACGAGCAGTACTTC
>-|TRBV5-4|TRBJ1-1|-
CASSYDRNTEAFF
TGTGCCAGCAGCTACGACAGGAACACTGAAGCTTTCTTT
>once|TRBV30|TRBJ2-3|TRBD2
CAMTPLAELPDTQYF
TGTGCAATGACTCCCCTAGCGGAGTTACCAGATACGCAGTATTTT
>once|TRBV6-5|TRBJ2-2|TRBD1
CASRRDRAAGELFF
TGTGCCAGCAGAAGGGACAGGGCGGCCGGGGAGCTGTTTTTT
>many|TRBV19|TRBJ1-5|-
CASSISGGRGQPQHF
TGTGCCAGTAGTATATCCGGGGGGCGCGGTCAGCCCCAGCATTTT
>-|TRBV27|TRBJ1-5|TRBD1
CASSPQGAGSNQPQHF
TGTGCCAGCAGCCCACAGGGGGCAGGAAGCAATCAGCCCCAGCATTTT
>-|TRBV19|TRBJ2-1|TRBD2
CASRREGLNEQFF
TGTGCCAGTAGGCGGGAGGGCCTCAATGAGCAGTTCTTC
>-|TRBV5-1|TRBJ1-5|TRBD1
CASSSGTGANQPQHF
TGCGCCAGCAGCTCGGGGACAGGGGCTAATCAGCCCCAGCATTTT
>-|TRBV28|TRBJ2-7|TRBD1
CASSSGGLRGDEQYF
TGTGCCAGCAGTTCAGGGGGCCTGAGAGGAGACGAGCAGTACTTC
>-|TRBV4-3|TRBJ2-7|TRBD1
CASSQGQGISYEQYF
TGCGCCAGCAGCCAGGGACAGGGGATTTCCTACGAGCAGTACTTC
>-|TRBV11-2|TRBJ1-3|TRBD1
CASSRTGGIGNTIYF
TGTGCCAGCAGTCGGACAGGGGGTATTGGAAACACCATATATTTT
>-|TRBV4-3|TRBJ1-1|-
CASSQDFGAVTEAFF
TGCGCCAGCAGCCAAGATTTCGGGGCCGTCACTGAAGCTTTCTTT
>-|TRBV29-1|TRBJ2-1|-
CSALGPYNEQFF
TGCAGCGCCCTGGGACCATACAATGAGCAGTTCTTC
>-|TRBV19|TRBJ1-5|-
CATSREPYSNQPQHF
TGTGCCACGAGCCGGGAACCCTATAGCAATCAGCCCCAGCATTTT
>-|TRBV6-5|TRBJ1-1|-
CASSKQNTEAFF
TGTGCCAGCAGCAAACAAAACACTGAAGCTTTCTTT
>-|TRBV7-9|TRBJ2-5|-
CASSLWETQYF
TGTGCCAGCAGCCTATGGGAGACCCAGTACTTC
>-|TRBV5-4|TRBJ2-5|TRBD1
CASSTGQARETQYF
TGTGCCAGCAGCACTGGACAGGCTAGGGAGACCCAGTACTTC
>-|TRBV7-2|TRBJ2-1|TRBD2
CASRLTSGINEQFF
TGTGCCAGCAGGCTAACTAGCGGGATTAATGAGCAGTTCTTC
>-|TRBV7-9|TRBJ2-1|-
CASSLATDYNEQFF
TGTGCCAGCAGCTTAGCAACAGACTACAATGAGCAGTTCTTC
>-|TRBV7-2|TRBJ1-5|-
CASSLQGNSNQPQHF
TGTGCCAGCAGCTTACAGGGGAATTCAAATCAGCCCCAGCATTTT
>-|TRBV7-9|TRBJ2-7|TRBD2
CASTIAGRDYEQYF
TGTGCCAGCACCATAGCGGGACGAGACTACGAGCAGTACTTC